These 2 T cell receptor beta chains came from one sample sequenced in a study of Ad26.COV2.S vaccination and SARS-CoV-2 variants. Profiled with immunoSEQ multiplex PCR; TCRdb holds only in-frame clones, not every one. The sample consists of fewer than 500,000 clones, around 90% of them appearing once. Treatment meaning: some 20 received Ad26.COV2.S at low or high dose, single or two shots; about 5 received placebo; per-sample allocation not given. Specimen acquisition occurred on day 63 following the initial vaccine or placebo injection. Source: peripheral blood, taken in a trial of Ad26.COV2.S vaccine versus placebo. All receptors derive from a person between 18 and 65 years old who received the Ad26.COV2.S COVID-19 vaccine or a placebo.

The chain links TRBV24-1 to TRBJ2-3; 9 bases match TRBD2. J lost 3 bases, V lost 9 bases, and 6 bases had no gene match. CDR3 length equals 14 residues. Germline-derived CDR1 and CDR2 are KGHDR and SFDVKD. This chain's CDR3 is CATAGGPGTDTQYF. The DNA of the CDR3 is TGTGCCACCGCGGGAGGGCCTGGGACAGATACGCAGTATTTT.

This rearrangement joins TRBV6-5 to TRBJ2-3; 14 nucleotides match TRBD2. Losses at the gene ends were 2 bases for V and 6 bases for J; bases not matched to a gene: 4. In germline, CDR1 is MNHEY, CDR2 SVGAGI. The CDR3 has 16 residues. The CDR3 nucleotides are TGTGCCAGCAGTTACGGGACTAGCGGGAGAGTGGATACGCAGTATTTT. Amino acid sequence: CASSYGTSGRVDTQYF.